Listed here are 25 T cell receptor beta chains from one sample, sequenced in a study of blood T cell repertoires in COVID-19. The assay was immunoSEQ multiplex PCR, and TCRdb's table has in-frame clones only and misses some. The sample lists roughly 200,000 clones; 87% were seen once. The source material was PBMCs or T cells enriched from blood (not recorded which). The receptors here all came from a man younger than 30 with acute COVID-19.

The genes are TRBV6-5 and TRBJ1-3, with D maybe TRBD1 (5 bases). Trimming removed 6 bases at V and 4 bases at J, with 10 bases between. The germline V gene encodes CDR1 MNHEY and CDR2 SVGAGI. The CDR3 runs to 13 residues. CDR3 region: CASSTDSGNTIYF. CDR3 DNA: TGTGCCAGCAGCACCGACAGCGGAAACACCATATATTTT.

The J gene is TRBJ1-1, the V gene TRBV28, with 7 bases identical to TRBD1. There are 13 residues in the CDR3. The junction had 6 bases not matched to a gene; V was cut back by 10 bases and J by 1 base. In germline, CDR1 is MDHEN, CDR2 SYDVKM. The CDR3 coding sequence is TGTGCCACCCAACAGGGGTGGAACACTGAAGCTTTCTTT. It yields the protein CATQQGWNTEAFF.

The J gene is TRBJ1-2, the V gene TRBV5-1; D is unresolved. Trimming left V 0 bases short and J 1 base short, with 13 bases between. Germline CDR1 is SGHRS and CDR2 is YFSETQ. The CDR3 has 16 amino acids. CDR3 DNA sequence: TGCGCCAGCAGCTTGGGGGAGAAACTAATTAACTATGGCTACACCTTC. It specifies CASSLGEKLINYGYTF.

About this clone itself: The identical CDR3 is also encoded by other nucleotide sequences in the sample. The CDR3 bases are TGCGCCAGCAGCCAAGATCGGGCAGGGGACACTGAAGCTTTCTTT. Its translation: CASSQDRAGDTEAFF. The rearrangement uses TRBV4-3 and TRBJ1-1; D is perhaps TRBD1 (6 bases). Trimming pared 0 bases from V and 3 bases from J, leaving 11 bases between. CDR1 is LGHNA, CDR2 YSLEER, per germline. The CDR3 spans 15 residues.

The rearrangement uses TRBV7-2 and TRBJ1-1; 7 nucleotides match TRBD1. CDR3 length: 13 amino acids. V trimming: 5 bases; J trimming: 7 bases; junction bases outside the gene matches: 7. Germline V gene data show CDR1 as SGHTA and CDR2 as FQGNSA. As DNA, the CDR3 is TGTGCCAGCAGCACCACAGGGGCCAATGAAGCTTTCTTT. Protein product: CASSTTGANEAFF. Using reference TRBV7-2 and TRBJ1-1 for the parts outside the CDR3, the full variable domain is GAGVSQSPSNKVTEKGKDVELRCDPISGHTALYWYRQSLGQGLEFLIYFQGNSAPDKSGLPSDRFSAERTGGSVSTLTIQRTQQEDSAVYLCASSTTGANEAFFGQGTRLTVV.

The chain couples TRBV11-2 to TRBJ1-2, with a possible D match to TRBD1 (6 bases). CDR1 and CDR2 from the germline V gene are SGHAT and FQNNGV. V gave up 7 bases and J gave up 8 bases, with 20 bases separating them. The CDR3 extends over 14 amino acids. This CDR3 is CASKLGGRGSGYTF. CDR3 coding DNA: TGTGCCAGCAAACTAGGGGGAAGGGGGAGCGGCTACACCTTC.

This sequence joins TRBV4-2 and TRBJ2-1; tentatively, D is TRBD2 (6 bases). Per germline, CDR1 LGHNA and CDR2 YNFKEQ. CDR3 size: 17 residues. With 4 bases removed from V and 7 bases from J, the gap between germline ends came to 23 bases. The CDR3 spells CASSPDDRDPRGNEQFF. The DNA of the CDR3 is TGTGCCAGCAGCCCCGACGACCGGGACCCACGGGGGAATGAGCAGTTCTTC.

The chain couples TRBV23-1 to TRBJ2-3, with D unresolved. TRBV23-1 is identified as an open reading frame with a role that is uncertain. The V gene lost 3 bases and the J gene lost 1 base, with 11 bases spanning the gap. The CDR3 totals 15 residues. The CDR3 is CASSQFTDRTDTQYF. The CDR3 DNA sequence: TGCGCCAGCAGTCAGTTCACAGATCGCACAGATACGCAGTATTTT.

CDR3 DNA: TGTGCCAGCAGTTTAAATGGAGCGGAAGAGCAGTACTTC. Amino acid sequence: CASSLNGAEEQYF. The V and J genes are TRBV27 and TRBJ2-7; D is perhaps TRBD2 (5 bases). From germline, CDR1 is MNHEY and CDR2 SMNVEV (reference sequence). The CDR3 is 13 amino acids. The V end was cut by 2 bases, the J end by 7 bases, with 12 bases between.

This clone was seen once. This sequence joins TRBV2 and TRBJ1-5; TRBD1 is a possible D gene (5 bases). The V and J ends lost 6 bases and 0 bases respectively, with 12 bases between them. Germline loops: CDR1 SNHLY, CDR2 FYNNEI. The CDR3 has 15 amino acids. The CDR3 sequence: CASSQGEDSNQPQHF. CDR3 bases: TGTGCCAGCAGCCAAGGGGAGGATAGCAATCAGCCCCAGCATTTT.

V and J are TRBV27 and TRBJ2-5; TRBD1 aligns across 7 bases. This CDR3 is built from 11 residues. V shed 6 bases, J shed 5 bases, and the junction held 0 bases outside the gene matches. From germline, CDR1 is MNHEY and CDR2 SMNVEV (reference sequence). DNA for the CDR3: TGTGCCAGCAGGACAGGGGAGACCCAGTACTTC. Protein: CASRTGETQYF.

This clone was found a few times. The rearrangement uses TRBV29-1 and TRBJ2-7, with TRBD2 identical over 7 bases. Per germline, CDR1 SQVTM and CDR2 ANQGSEA. The CDR3 contains 13 residues. With V trimmed by 6 bases and J by 4 bases, 9 bases remained unmatched. The CDR3 DNA sequence: TGCAGCGTCTTAACTAGCGAAGGGTACGAGCAGTACTTC. Translated: CSVLTSEGYEQYF.

V gene TRBV27 combines with J gene TRBJ2-3; 7 bases match TRBD1. The germline V gene encodes CDR1 MNHEY and CDR2 SMNVEV (reference sequence). The CDR3 contains 15 residues. V trimming: 5 bases; J trimming: 2 bases; junction bases outside the gene matches: 7. The CDR3 coding sequence is TGTGCCAGCAGTCTCCCGGGACAGTTCACAGATACGCAGTATTTT. Its translation is CASSLPGQFTDTQYF.

This chain joins TRBV7-2 and TRBJ2-2; 8 positions agree with TRBD2. CDR1 is SGHTA and CDR2 is FQGNSA in the germline V gene. V shed 5 bases, J shed 6 bases, and the junction held 8 bases outside the gene matches. The CDR3 has 15 amino acids. CDR3 residues: CASSKTGGPSGELFF. The CDR3 bases are TGTGCCAGCAGCAAGACGGGAGGGCCCTCCGGGGAGCTGTTTTTT.

The chain combines TRBV7-9 with TRBJ2-1; perhaps TRBD1 as D (6 bases). The V end lost 8 bases, the J end lost 0 bases, and 8 bases lay between the germline ends. Germline CDR1 SEHNR, CDR2 FQNEAQ (reference sequence). The CDR3 loop spans 13 amino acids. In DNA, the CDR3 is TGTGCCAGCCAGGGGACCTCCTACAATGAGCAGTTCTTC. Its translation is CASQGTSYNEQFF. Looking up the rest from reference TRBV7-9 and TRBJ2-1 gives the full variable domain: DTGVSQNPRHKITKRGQNVTFRCDPISEHNRLYWYRQTLGQGPEFLTYFQNEAQLEKSRLLSDRFSAERPKGSFSTLEIQRTEQGDSAMYLCASQGTSYNEQFFGPGTRLTVL.

The rearrangement uses TRBV6-1 and TRBJ2-5; weak D call: TRBD2 (5 bases). The CDR3 has 16 residues. V lost 2 bases and J 0 bases, leaving 13 bases between the germline ends. Germline V CDR1 and CDR2: MNHNS, SASEGT. CDR3 DNA: TGTGCCAGCAGTGAACACGGGGTTCGTAACCAAGAGACCCAGTACTTC. Translating gives CASSEHGVRNQETQYF.

The chain recombines TRBV6-1 with TRBJ1-2, with D unclear. CDR1 and CDR2 from the germline V gene are MNHNS and SASEGT. CDR3 length: 14 residues. The V end lost 1 base, the J end lost 2 bases, and 8 bases lay between the germline ends. The CDR3 nucleotides are TGTGCCAGCAGTGAAGGCCCGGGGAACTATGGCTACACCTTC. Translating it yields CASSEGPGNYGYTF.

The genes are TRBV21-1 and TRBJ2-7; the table's TRBD1 call for D was not verified on the DNA. TRBV21-1 is listed as a pseudogene. This CDR3 spans 14 amino acids. The CDR3 nucleotides are TGTGCCAGCAGCAACCGACAGGTGAGCTACGAGCAGTACTTC. Translated: CASSNRQVSYEQYF.

V is TRBV25-1 and J is TRBJ2-7, with 7 nucleotides matching TRBD2. V lost 5 bases, J lost 2 bases, and 3 bases stayed unmatched. CDR1 MGHDK and CDR2 SYGVNS come from the germline V gene. This CDR3 is built from 13 residues. The chain's CDR3 is CASSKAGTYEQYF. The CDR3, as DNA: TGTGCCAGCAGTAAAGCGGGGACCTACGAGCAGTACTTC.

This rearrangement joins TRBV6-2 or TRBV6-3 to TRBJ1-6; 8 bases agree with TRBD1. This CDR3 is 14 amino acids long. CDR1 is MNHEY, CDR2 SVGEGT, per germline. Losses at the gene ends were 5 bases for V and 9 bases for J; bases not matched to a gene: 6. Here the CDR3 reads CASSAGGVSSPLHF. The CDR3 nucleotides are TGTGCCAGCAGTGCAGGGGGCGTAAGTTCACCCCTCCACTTT.

This chain joins TRBV5-1 and TRBJ2-2; 9 bases are shared with TRBD1. The CDR3 runs 16 residues. V lost 5 bases and J lost 2; bases outside the gene matches: 7. The V gene's germline CDR1 is SGHRS and CDR2 YFSETQ. The CDR3: CASRDPGQGNTGELFF. CDR3 DNA: TGCGCCAGCAGGGATCCGGGACAGGGTAACACCGGGGAGCTGTTTTTT. The variable domain in full, completed from reference TRBV5-1 and TRBJ2-2, reads KAGVTQTPRYLIKTRGQQVTLSCSPISGHRSVSWYQQTPGQGLQFLFEYFSETQRNKGNFPGRFSGRQFSNSRSEMNVSTLELGDSALYLCASRDPGQGNTGELFFGEGSRLTVL.

The chain recombines TRBV7-2 with TRBJ2-7, with TRBD1 matching 8 bases. The ends lost 3 bases at V and 2 bases at J; junction bases unmatched: 3. This CDR3 is 14 amino acids long. Germline V lookup: CDR1 SGHTA, CDR2 FQGNSA. CDR3 nucleotide sequence: TGTGCCAGCAGCTTGACAGGGGAGGCCTACGAGCAGTACTTC. Translating gives CASSLTGEAYEQYF.

The chain carries TRBV10-3 and TRBJ1-4; D is possibly TRBD1 (5 bases). This CDR3 has 15 amino acids. Germline-derived CDR1 and CDR2 are ENHRY and SYGVKD. Trimming removed 0 bases at V and 5 bases at J, with 10 bases between. CDR3 nucleotide sequence: TGTGCCATCAGTGAGTCTTCAGGGTTAAATGAAAAACTGTTTTTT. Translating gives CAISESSGLNEKLFF.

The rearrangement links TRBV7-3 to TRBJ2-3, with TRBD2 matching over 7 bases. The CDR3 has 15 residues. Trimming removed 5 bases from V and 2 bases from J; junction bases left unmatched: 7. The V gene's germline CDR1 is SGHTA and CDR2 FQGTGA. CDR3 sequence: CASSPGLADTDTQYF. CDR3 sequence (DNA): TGTGCCAGCAGCCCGGGGCTAGCGGACACAGATACGCAGTATTTT.

This CDR3 reads CSARQDTQYF. The CDR3 DNA sequence: TGCAGTGCTAGGCAGGATACGCAGTATTTT. The chain links TRBV20-1 to TRBJ2-3; D remains unclear. The CDR3 contains 10 residues. V gave up 3 bases and J gave up 6 bases, with 4 bases separating them. The germline V gene encodes CDR1 DFQATT and CDR2 SNEGSKA (reference sequence).